One and the same sample provided the 10 T cell receptor beta chains below, sequenced in a study of OX40 agonist ivuxolimab in advanced cancers. Libraries were prepared by immunoSEQ multiplex PCR; TCRdb keeps only in-frame clonotypes and omits some of them. The sample records some 76,000 clones, approximately 87% being singletons. Specimen: CD4+ or CD8+ T cells sorted from blood, collected in a trial of the OX40 agonist ivuxolimab. Receptors originate from an adult with an advanced solid tumor such as melanoma, head and neck, liver or kidney cancer.

The CDR3 sequence: CASSFRGADTEAFF. For the CDR3, the DNA is TGCGCCAGCAGCTTTCGGGGGGCGGACACTGAAGCTTTCTTT. V and J are TRBV5-1 and TRBJ1-1, with D perhaps matching TRBD1 (6 bases). Looked up from germline, CDR1 is SGHRS and CDR2 is YFSETQ. The CDR3 is 14 amino acids. Trimming shortened V by 2 bases and J by 3 bases, and 11 bases separated the two germline ends.

This rearrangement joins TRBV4-3 to TRBJ2-7; D is uncertain. The CDR3 has 14 amino acids. Germline V gene sequence: CDR1 LGHNA, CDR2 YSLEER. V was pared by 0 bases and J by 1 base, with 7 bases between. CDR3 region: CASSQDLRSYEQYF. In nucleotides, the CDR3 is TGCGCCAGCAGCCAAGACTTAAGGTCCTACGAGCAGTACTTC.

The gene calls are TRBV4-2 and TRBJ1-4, with D maybe TRBD1 (5 bases). V was shortened by 1 base and J by 0 bases, with 18 bases between the two germline ends. Germline CDR1 and CDR2: LGHNA and YNFKEQ. The CDR3 is 19 residues long. CDR3 DNA: TGTGCCAGCAGCCAAGCCGTCCTCGGACACCTTGCAACTAATGAAAAACTGTTTTTT. As protein: CASSQAVLGHLATNEKLFF.

The chain uses TRBV5-1 and TRBJ1-6; D is undetermined. The ends were cut back, 0 bases at V and 8 bases at J, with 9 bases in the middle. This CDR3 comprises 14 residues. The germline V gene encodes CDR1 SGHRS and CDR2 YFSETQ. The CDR3 sequence is CASSLGRSDSPLHF. CDR3 coding DNA: TGCGCCAGCAGCTTGGGCAGGAGTGATTCACCCCTCCACTTT.

This clone was observed a few times. The chain has TRBV27 and TRBJ1-6, with unresolved D. The V gene lost 4 bases and the J gene lost 5 bases, with 18 bases spanning the gap. The CDR3 is 17 amino acids. The germline CDR1 and CDR2 sequences are MNHEY and SMNVEV (reference sequence). The CDR3 coding sequence is TGTGCCAGCAGTTCCTCCCTCCTGGCCTGGGATAATTCACCCCTCCACTTT. Its translation is CASSSSLLAWDNSPLHF.

This chain uses TRBV6-1 with TRBJ1-2; 9 bases map to TRBD1. The CDR3 spans 15 residues. V was pared by 0 bases and J by 2 bases, with 1 base of the junction left unmatched. CDR1 and CDR2 from the germline V gene are MNHNS and SASEGT. CDR3 DNA sequence: TGTGCCAGCAGTGAAGCGGGGACAGGGAACTATGGCTACACCTTC. It specifies CASSEAGTGNYGYTF.

This chain connects TRBV5-1 to TRBJ2-2; 9 bases are a match to TRBD2. The CDR3 consists of 15 residues. The junction had 3 bases not matched to a gene; V was cut back by 1 base and J by 5 bases. CDR1 and CDR2 from the germline V gene are SGHRS and YFSETQ. The CDR3 loop reads CASSLLAGETGELFF. The DNA of the CDR3 is TGCGCCAGCAGCTTGTTAGCGGGAGAAACCGGGGAGCTGTTTTTT.

V usage is TRBV27 and J usage is TRBJ2-6, with D unresolved. CDR3 length equals 15 residues. With 6 bases removed from V and 1 base from J, the gap between germline ends came to 10 bases. Germline V CDR1 and CDR2: MNHEY, SMNVEV (reference sequence). The CDR3 DNA sequence: TGTGCCAGCAGGTCCGTAGGATCTGGGGCCAACGTCCTGACTTTC. Residues: CASRSVGSGANVLTF.

The chain has TRBV12-5 and TRBJ1-4, with D maybe TRBD1 (5 bases). V was pared by 0 bases and J by 8 bases, with 13 bases between. Germline assignment: CDR1 LGHNT and CDR2 FRNRAP. The CDR3 has 15 amino acids. The chain's CDR3 is CASGLVGDSHEKLFF. DNA of the CDR3: TGTGCTAGTGGTTTGGTAGGTGACAGCCACGAAAAACTGTTTTTT.

The chain couples TRBV9 to TRBJ1-2; TRBD1 is a possible D gene (5 bases). Germline V gives CDR1 SGDLS, CDR2 YYNGEE. This CDR3 contains 14 residues. Trimming removed 1 base at V and 2 bases at J, with 9 bases between. The CDR3 DNA is TGTGCCAGCAGCGTAAGTGAGGGGAACTATGGCTACACCTTC. Its translation is CASSVSEGNYGYTF.